The entry that follows covers one TCR beta chain sequence. Assay used: immunoSEQ multiplex PCR; TCRdb lists only in-frame clones, some missing. The sample has over 250,000 clones; approximately 91% are singletons. This entry is derived from a study of blood T cell repertoires in COVID-19. Study in general: T cells, B-cell-depleted T cells, or PBMCs supplied cDNA or gDNA.

The V gene's germline CDR1 is SGHTA and CDR2 FQGTGA. The CDR3 contains 17 residues. Trimming cost V 5 bases and J 7 bases; bases outside gene matches: 16. The clonotype originates from a man aged 45-65 years with acute or convalescent COVID-19. The V gene is TRBV7-3, the J gene TRBJ2-1; 8 bases line up with TRBD2. The sample was peripheral blood. CDR3 amino acids: CASSPRGSSGALNEQFF. The CDR3 DNA is TGTGCCAGCAGCCCTCGGGGGAGTAGCGGGGCGCTGAATGAGCAGTTCTTC. The full variable domain, completed using reference TRBV7-3 and TRBJ2-1, is GAGVSQTPSNKVTEKGKYVELRCDPISGHTALYWYRQSLGQGPEFLIYFQGTGAADDSGLPNDRFFAVRPEGSVSTLKIQRTERGDSAVYLCASSPRGSSGALNEQFFGPGTRLTVL.